These 8 T cell receptor beta chains originate from one sample sequenced in a study of shared clonotypes between healthy human individuals. Profiling relied on immunoSEQ multiplex PCR, and the TCRdb table lists in-frame clones only, not all of them. Of around 940,000 clones detected, over 75% appear once; the ten largest clones hold nearly 1.5%. The specimen was memory CD4+ T cells sorted from blood. Subset specified: CD45RA-negative fraction. The receptors come from a man between 18 and 35 years old in good health.

V is TRBV6-5 and J is TRBJ1-4; 8 positions agree with TRBD1. Trimming took 5 bases from V and 10 from J; bases not matched to a gene: 6. This CDR3 region has 13 residues. Germline-derived CDR1 and CDR2 are MNHEY and SVGAGI. The CDR3 bases are TGTGCCAGCAGTACAGGGGGAAGGGGAAAACTGTTTTTT. This encodes CASSTGGRGKLFF.

This chain joins TRBV19 and TRBJ1-4, with unresolved D. This CDR3 contains 14 residues. Germline-derived CDR1 and CDR2 are LNHDA and SQIVND (reference sequence). Trimming removed 3 bases from V and 8 bases from J, with 13 bases in between. The CDR3 DNA reads as TGTGCCAGTAGTATCGAGGGAGTGCGGGAAAAACTGTTTTTT. Translating gives CASSIEGVREKLFF.

V gene TRBV5-4 combines with J gene TRBJ1-2, with D perhaps TRBD1 (5 bases). V lost 3 bases and J 1 base, leaving 10 bases between the germline ends. The CDR3 has 14 residues. In germline, CDR1 is SGHNT, CDR2 YYREEE (reference sequence). CDR3 residues: CASSSQGFNYGYTF. The CDR3 DNA is TGTGCCAGCAGCTCTCAGGGTTTTAACTATGGCTACACCTTC.

The genes are TRBV30 and TRBJ2-5; 7 bases fit TRBD2. This CDR3 comprises 15 residues. Unmatched junction bases numbered 5, after V lost 0 bases and J lost 1 base. Per the germline V gene, CDR1 is GTSNPN and CDR2 is SVGIG (reference sequence). This chain's CDR3 is CAWSVTLAVQETQYF. In DNA, the CDR3 is TGTGCCTGGAGTGTGACCCTAGCGGTCCAAGAGACCCAGTACTTC.

CDR3 residues: CASSLIGSYNSPLHF. In nucleotides, the CDR3 is TGCGCCAGCAGCTTGATAGGCTCCTATAATTCACCCCTCCACTTT. This sequence joins TRBV5-1 and TRBJ1-6; D gene ambiguous. This CDR3 comprises 15 residues. Germline CDR1 and CDR2: SGHRS and YFSETQ. V was cut by 1 base and J by 0 bases, with 5 bases left in between.

The CDR3: CASSLSPTGASSTDTQYF. The DNA of the CDR3 is TGCGCCAGCAGCCTCTCCCCGACGGGGGCTTCTAGCACAGATACGCAGTATTTT. V usage is TRBV4-3 and J usage is TRBJ2-3; D is tentatively TRBD1 or TRBD2 (6 bases each). V gave up 4 bases and J gave up 0 bases, with 20 bases separating them. Per germline, CDR1 LGHNA and CDR2 YSLEER. This CDR3 contains 18 residues.

The chain is built from TRBV5-1 and TRBJ2-7; D is possibly TRBD2 (5 bases). The germline gives CDR1 SGHRS, CDR2 YFSETQ. V lost 4 bases, J lost 2 bases, and 16 bases lay in between. The CDR3 is 15 amino acids. The CDR3 reads CASSRNDGLTYEQYF. The CDR3, as DNA: TGCGCCAGCAGCAGAAACGACGGACTTACCTACGAGCAGTACTTC.

This clone was seen only once. The chain couples TRBV19 to TRBJ2-3; TRBD2 matches 14 bases. V was clipped by 8 bases and J by 4 bases; unmatched bases: 17. The germline V gene has CDR1 LNHDA and CDR2 SQIVND (reference sequence). The CDR3 has 19 amino acids. The CDR3 nucleotides are TGTGCCAGTTCCCTATGGGCCCCGACTAGCGGGGGGGCCGCAGATACGCAGTATTTT. Protein sequence: CASSLWAPTSGGAADTQYF.